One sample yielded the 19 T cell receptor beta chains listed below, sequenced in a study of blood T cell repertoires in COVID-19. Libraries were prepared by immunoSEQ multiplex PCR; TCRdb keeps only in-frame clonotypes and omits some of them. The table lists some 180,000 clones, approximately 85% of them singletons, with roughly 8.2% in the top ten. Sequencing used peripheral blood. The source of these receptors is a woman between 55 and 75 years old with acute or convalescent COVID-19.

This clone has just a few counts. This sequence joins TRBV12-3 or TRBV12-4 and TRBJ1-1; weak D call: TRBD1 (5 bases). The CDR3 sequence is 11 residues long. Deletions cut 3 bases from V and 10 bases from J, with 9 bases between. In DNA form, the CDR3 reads TGTGCCAGCAGTTTGGGACTGGGAGCTTTCTTT. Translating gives CASSLGLGAFF.

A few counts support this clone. CDR3 sequence reads: CSVGTRGTNTEAFF. Written as DNA, the CDR3 is TGCAGCGTTGGGACCCGGGGTACGAACACTGAAGCTTTCTTT. The V call is TRBV29-1, the J call TRBJ1-1; D not resolved. Per germline, CDR1 SQVTM and CDR2 ANQGSEA. The CDR3 is made up of 14 amino acids. V lost 4 bases and J 1 base, leaving 13 bases between the germline ends.

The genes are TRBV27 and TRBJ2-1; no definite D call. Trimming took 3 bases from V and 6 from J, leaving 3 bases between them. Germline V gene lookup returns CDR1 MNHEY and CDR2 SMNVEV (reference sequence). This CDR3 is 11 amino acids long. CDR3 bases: TGTGCCAGCAGTTTCTTCAATGAGCAGTTCTTC. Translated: CASSFFNEQFF.

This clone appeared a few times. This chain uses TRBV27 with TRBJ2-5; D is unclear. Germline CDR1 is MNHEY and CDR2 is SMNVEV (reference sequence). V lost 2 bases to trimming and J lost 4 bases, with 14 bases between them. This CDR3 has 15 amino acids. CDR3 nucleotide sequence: TGTGCCAGCAGTTTAGAAGCCAGACCGGGAGAGACCCAGTACTTC. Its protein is CASSLEARPGETQYF.

The CDR3 DNA follows: TGTGCCAGCAGCGTAGGGGGGCTGGGGGATGAAAAACTGTTTTTT. It is translated as CASSVGGLGDEKLFF. The chain couples TRBV9 to TRBJ1-4, with D maybe TRBD1 (6 bases). The CDR3 is 15 amino acids. Germline V gives CDR1 SGDLS, CDR2 YYNGEE. Trimming stripped 0 bases from V and 6 bases from J, with 12 bases between.

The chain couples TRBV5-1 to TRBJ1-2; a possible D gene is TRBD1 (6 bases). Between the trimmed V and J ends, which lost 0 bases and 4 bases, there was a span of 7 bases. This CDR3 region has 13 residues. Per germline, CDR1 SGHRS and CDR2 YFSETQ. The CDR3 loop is CASSLDRVYGYTF. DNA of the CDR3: TGCGCCAGCAGCTTGGACAGGGTCTATGGCTACACCTTC.

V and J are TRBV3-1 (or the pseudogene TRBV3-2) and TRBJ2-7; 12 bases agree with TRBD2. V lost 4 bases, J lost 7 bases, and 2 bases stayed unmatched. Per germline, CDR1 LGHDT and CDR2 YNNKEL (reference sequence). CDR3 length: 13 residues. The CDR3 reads CASSLGTSGEQYV. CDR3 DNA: TGTGCCAGCAGCCTCGGGACTAGCGGGGAGCAGTACGTC.

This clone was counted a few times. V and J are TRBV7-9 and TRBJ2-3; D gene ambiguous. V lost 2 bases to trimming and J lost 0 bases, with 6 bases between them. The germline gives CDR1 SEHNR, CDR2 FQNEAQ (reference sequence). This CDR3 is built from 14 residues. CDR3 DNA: TGTGCCAGCAGCTTATGGCGGAGCACAGATACGCAGTATTTT. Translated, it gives CASSLWRSTDTQYF.

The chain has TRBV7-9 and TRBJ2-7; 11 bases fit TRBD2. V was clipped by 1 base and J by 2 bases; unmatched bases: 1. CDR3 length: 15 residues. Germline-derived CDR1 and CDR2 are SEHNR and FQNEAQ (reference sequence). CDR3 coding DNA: TGTGCCAGCAGCTTAGGACTAGCGGGAACCTACGAGCAGTACTTC. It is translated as CASSLGLAGTYEQYF.

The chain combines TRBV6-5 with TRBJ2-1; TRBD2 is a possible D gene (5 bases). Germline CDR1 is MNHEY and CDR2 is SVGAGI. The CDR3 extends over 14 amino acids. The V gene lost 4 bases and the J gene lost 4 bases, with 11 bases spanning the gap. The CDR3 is CASSSGLHYNEQFF. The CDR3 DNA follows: TGTGCCAGCAGTTCAGGACTGCATTACAATGAGCAGTTCTTC.

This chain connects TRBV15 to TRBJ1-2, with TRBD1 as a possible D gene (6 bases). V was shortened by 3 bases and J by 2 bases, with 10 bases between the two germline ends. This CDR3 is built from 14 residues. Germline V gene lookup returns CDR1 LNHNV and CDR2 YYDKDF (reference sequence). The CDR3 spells CATSSSTGNYGYTF. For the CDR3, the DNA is TGTGCCACCAGCAGCTCTACAGGGAACTATGGCTACACCTTC.

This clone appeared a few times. DNA of the CDR3: TGTGCCAGCAGTTTGGGCCTAGCGGGAGCGAAGACCCAGTACTTC. This encodes CASSLGLAGAKTQYF. The chain is built from TRBV28 and TRBJ2-5; TRBD2 agrees at 10 bases. This CDR3 region has 15 residues. The V gene's germline CDR1 is MDHEN and CDR2 SYDVKM. With V trimmed by 3 bases and J by 6 bases, 7 bases remained unmatched.

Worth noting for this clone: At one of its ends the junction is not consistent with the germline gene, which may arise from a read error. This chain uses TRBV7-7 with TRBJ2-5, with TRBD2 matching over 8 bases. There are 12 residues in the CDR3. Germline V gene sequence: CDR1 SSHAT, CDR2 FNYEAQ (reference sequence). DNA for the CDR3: TGTGCTAGCAGCCCGGGACTAGGCGCCCAGTACTTC. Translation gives CASSPGLGAQYF.

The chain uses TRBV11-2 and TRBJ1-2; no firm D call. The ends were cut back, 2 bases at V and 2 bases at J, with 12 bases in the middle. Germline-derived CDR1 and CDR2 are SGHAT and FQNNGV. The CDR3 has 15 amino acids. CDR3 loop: CASSLFRGWNYGYTF. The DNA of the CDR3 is TGTGCCAGCAGCTTATTCCGCGGATGGAACTATGGCTACACCTTC.

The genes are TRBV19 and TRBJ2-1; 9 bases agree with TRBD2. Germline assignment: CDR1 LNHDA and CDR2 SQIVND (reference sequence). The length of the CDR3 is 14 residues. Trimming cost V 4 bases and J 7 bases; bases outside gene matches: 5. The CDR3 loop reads CASSRLAERNEQFF. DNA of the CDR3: TGTGCCAGTAGTAGACTAGCGGAGAGGAATGAGCAGTTCTTC.

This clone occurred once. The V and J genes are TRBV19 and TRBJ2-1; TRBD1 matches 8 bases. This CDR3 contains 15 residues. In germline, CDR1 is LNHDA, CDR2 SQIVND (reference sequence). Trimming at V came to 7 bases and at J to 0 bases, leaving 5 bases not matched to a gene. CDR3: CASMGQASSYNEQFF. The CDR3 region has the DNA TGTGCCAGTATGGGACAGGCGAGCTCCTACAATGAGCAGTTCTTC.

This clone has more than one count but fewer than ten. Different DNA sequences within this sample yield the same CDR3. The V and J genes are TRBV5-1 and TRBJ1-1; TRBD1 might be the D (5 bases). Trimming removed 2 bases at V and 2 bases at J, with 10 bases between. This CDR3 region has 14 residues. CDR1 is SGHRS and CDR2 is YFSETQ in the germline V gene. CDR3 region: CASSFSQGNTEAFF. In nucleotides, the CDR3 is TGCGCCAGCAGCTTTTCGCAGGGAAACACTGAAGCTTTCTTT.

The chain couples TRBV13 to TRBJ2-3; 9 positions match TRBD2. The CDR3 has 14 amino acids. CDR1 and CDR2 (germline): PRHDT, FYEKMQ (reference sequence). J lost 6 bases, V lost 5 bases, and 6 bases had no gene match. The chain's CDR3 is CASSRTSVLDTQYF. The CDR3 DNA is TGTGCCAGCAGCCGGACTAGCGTACTTGATACGCAGTATTTT.

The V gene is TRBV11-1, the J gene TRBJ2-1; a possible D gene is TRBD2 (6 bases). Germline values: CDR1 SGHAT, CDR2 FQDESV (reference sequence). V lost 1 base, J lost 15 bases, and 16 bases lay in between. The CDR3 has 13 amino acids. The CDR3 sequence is CASSLELRGFPFF. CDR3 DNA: TGTGCCAGCAGCTTAGAATTACGGGGGTTCCCGTTCTTC.